This TCR beta chain appears in the sequencing data of a study of T-cell memory formation after mild COVID-19. Findings and limits, study-wide: Among contracting clones, CD4+ were mainly CM/EM and CD8+ enriched in EMRA. Among clones peaking at day 37 in the second wave, SARS-CoV-2 specificity remained unconfirmed. Contracting clones from day 15 to 85 had balanced CD4/CD8; later expanders favoured CD4+.

This clonotype was seen ten or more times. Its specificity is unknown. V was shortened by 4 bases and J by 7 bases, with 13 bases between the two germline ends. The CDR3 covers 13 residues. Germline loops: CDR1 LGHDT, CDR2 YNNKEL (reference sequence). TCRdb passed the 5' RACE reads through MiXCR, listing each CDR3 protein once. The repertoire holds 350,000 or so distinct CDR3 sequences, 13% seen once, with 20% to 25% in the top ten. The TCR was taken from a man aged 18-30 years who had mild COVID-19 (a few samples of this study predate the infection). Cell type and time point are not known. The genes are TRBV3-1 and TRBJ1-2; D unresolved. The sample was PBMCs or a T cell subset sorted from them (not recorded which). This CDR3 reads CASSLSDLSGYTF. The CDR3 region has the DNA TGTGCCAGCAGCCTCTCGGACCTCTCTGGCTACACCTTC.